Following are 5 T cell receptor beta chains from one sample sequenced in a study of cytomegalovirus exposure and HLA in healthy donors. The PCR employed 60 Vbeta primers together with 13 Jbeta primers. The data were produced by immunoSEQ multiplex PCR, yet TCRdb's version contains in-frame clones alone and is incomplete. Altogether under 200,000 clones are present, around 75% being singletons, with the ten largest covering more than 1.5%. What was sequenced was PBMCs. Receptor source: a human donor in good health.

The V call is TRBV4-2, the J call TRBJ2-3; no reliable D call. Germline V CDR1 and CDR2: LGHNA, YNFKEQ. This CDR3 spans 15 amino acids. Trimming took 0 bases from V and 3 from J, leaving 10 bases between them. Here the CDR3 reads CASSQELRGTDTQYF. As DNA, the CDR3 is TGTGCCAGCAGCCAAGAACTGCGAGGAACAGATACGCAGTATTTT.

This chain joins TRBV7-9 and TRBJ2-1; TRBD2 matches at 8 bases. This CDR3 has 13 residues. Germline V lookup: CDR1 SEHNR, CDR2 FQNEAQ (reference sequence). J gave up 4 bases and V 10 bases, and 6 bases lay outside the gene matches. The CDR3 coding sequence is TGTGCCATCCCGGGGGGGCGGTACAATGAGCAGTTCTTC. Amino acids: CAIPGGRYNEQFF.

This clone showed up just a few times. The rearrangement links TRBV5-8 to TRBJ2-6, with 11 bases identical to TRBD1. CDR1 is SGHTS, CDR2 YDEGEE, per germline. After removal of 6 bases from V and 1 base from J, the junction contained 6 bases not matched to a gene. CDR3 length: 17 amino acids. The CDR3 sequence is CASIRTGGRSGANVLTF. CDR3 in DNA: TGTGCCAGCATCAGGACAGGGGGCAGATCTGGGGCCAACGTCCTGACTTTC.

This chain uses TRBV10-3 with TRBJ1-5, with no clear D. The ends were cut back, 0 bases at V and 4 bases at J, with 7 bases in the middle. Germline lookup yields CDR1 ENHRY and CDR2 SYGVKD. This CDR3 has 14 amino acids. The chain's CDR3 is CAISESGGNQPQHF. CDR3 bases: TGTGCCATCAGTGAGTCGGGAGGGAATCAGCCCCAGCATTTT.

The chain joins TRBV5-1 to TRBJ1-4; D may be TRBD1 (6 bases). This CDR3 spans 14 amino acids. With 3 bases removed from V and 3 bases from J, the gap between germline ends came to 9 bases. Germline CDR1 SGHRS, CDR2 YFSETQ. The CDR3 nucleotides are TGCGCCAGCAGCTCACAGGGTTCTAATGAAAAACTGTTTTTT. Protein: CASSSQGSNEKLFF.